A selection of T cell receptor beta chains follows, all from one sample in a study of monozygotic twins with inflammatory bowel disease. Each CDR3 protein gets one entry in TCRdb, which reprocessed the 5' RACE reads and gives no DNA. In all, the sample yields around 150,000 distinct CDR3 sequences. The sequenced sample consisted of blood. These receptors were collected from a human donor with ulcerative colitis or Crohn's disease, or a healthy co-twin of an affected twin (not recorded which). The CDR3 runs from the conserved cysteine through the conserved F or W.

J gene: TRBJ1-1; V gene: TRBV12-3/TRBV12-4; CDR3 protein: CASTGASEAFF
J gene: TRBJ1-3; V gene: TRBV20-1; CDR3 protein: CSASINQGQGFGNTIYF
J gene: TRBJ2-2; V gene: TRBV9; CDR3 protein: CASSLQPSPMNTGELFF
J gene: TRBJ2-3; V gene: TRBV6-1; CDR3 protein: CASARRDLTDTQYF
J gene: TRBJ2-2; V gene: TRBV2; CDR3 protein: CASTIRGNTGELFF
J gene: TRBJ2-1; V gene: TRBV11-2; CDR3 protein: CASSLGTSEQGDRFF
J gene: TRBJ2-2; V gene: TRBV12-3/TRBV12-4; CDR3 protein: CASSSYSTGELFF
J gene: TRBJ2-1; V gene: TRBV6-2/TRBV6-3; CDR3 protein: CASRPRLAGRSSYNEQFF
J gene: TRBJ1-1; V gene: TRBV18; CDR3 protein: CASSPPGKNTEAFF
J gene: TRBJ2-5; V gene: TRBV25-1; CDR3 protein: CASSEGKTQYF
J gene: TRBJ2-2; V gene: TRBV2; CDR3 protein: CASRDVANTGELFF
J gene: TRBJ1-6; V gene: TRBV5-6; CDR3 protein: CASSGPGGSPLHF
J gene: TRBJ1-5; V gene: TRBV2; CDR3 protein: CASSQGGNQPQHF
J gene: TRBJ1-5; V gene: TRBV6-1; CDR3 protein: CASSEVGQPRNQPQHF
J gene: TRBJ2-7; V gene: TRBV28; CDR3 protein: CASSGTYNAYEQYF
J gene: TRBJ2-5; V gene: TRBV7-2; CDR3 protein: CASSIPGAETQYF
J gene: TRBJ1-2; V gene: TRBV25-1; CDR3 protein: CASSEVNYGYTF
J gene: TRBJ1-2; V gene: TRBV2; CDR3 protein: CASSPGGTNYGYTF
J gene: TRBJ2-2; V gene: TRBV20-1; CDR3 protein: CSAISGDTGELFF
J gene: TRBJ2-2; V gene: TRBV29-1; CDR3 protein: CSVEREPNTGELFF
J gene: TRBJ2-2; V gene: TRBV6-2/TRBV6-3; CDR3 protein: CASSFLTPWGTGELFF
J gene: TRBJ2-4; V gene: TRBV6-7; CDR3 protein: CASSYTGSGRIGNIQYF
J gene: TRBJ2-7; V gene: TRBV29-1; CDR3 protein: CSVYGQTLGEQYF
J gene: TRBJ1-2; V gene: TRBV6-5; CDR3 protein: CASSYSTGTGEIYGYTF
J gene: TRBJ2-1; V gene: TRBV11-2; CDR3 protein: CASSLNPPNRVLGHEQFF
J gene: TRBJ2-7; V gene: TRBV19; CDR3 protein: CASSNKRAPWEQYF
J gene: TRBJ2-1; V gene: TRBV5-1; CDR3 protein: CASHKTGINEQFF
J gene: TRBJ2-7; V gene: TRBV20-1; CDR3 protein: CSARRDSLPYEQYF
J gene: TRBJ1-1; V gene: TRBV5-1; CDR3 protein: CASSLETEAFF
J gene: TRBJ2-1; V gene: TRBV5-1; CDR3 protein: CASSPGAGSSFAYNEQFF
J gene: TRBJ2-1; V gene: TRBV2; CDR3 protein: CASRAGQPIGNEQFF
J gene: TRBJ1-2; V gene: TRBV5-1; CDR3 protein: CASGTTYGYTF
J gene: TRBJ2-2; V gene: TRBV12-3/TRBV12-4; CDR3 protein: CASSPSVGDTGELFF
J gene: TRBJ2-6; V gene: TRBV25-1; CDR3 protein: CASSEYEGPMVSGANVLTF
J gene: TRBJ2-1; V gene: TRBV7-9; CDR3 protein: CASSLAPGLGLYNEQFF
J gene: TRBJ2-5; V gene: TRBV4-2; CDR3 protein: CASSQGLASETQYF
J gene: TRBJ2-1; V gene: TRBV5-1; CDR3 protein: CASSFRQGSYNEQFF
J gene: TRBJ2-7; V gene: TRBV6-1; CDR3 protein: CASSISKSEQYF
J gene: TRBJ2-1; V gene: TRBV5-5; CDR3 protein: CASSVTGTGVYNEQFF
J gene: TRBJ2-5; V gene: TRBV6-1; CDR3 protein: CASSEAAGYPRETQYF
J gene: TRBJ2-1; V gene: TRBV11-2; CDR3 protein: CASTPTSGRAGSYNEQFF
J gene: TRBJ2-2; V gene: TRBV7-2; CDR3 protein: CASSLEGLFTGELFF
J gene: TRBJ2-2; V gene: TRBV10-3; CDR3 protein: CAIRQDRDTGELFF
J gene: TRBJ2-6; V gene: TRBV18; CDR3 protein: CASSRGQGTSGANVLTF
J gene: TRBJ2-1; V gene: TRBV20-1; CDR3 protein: CSAHPLVSSYNEQFF
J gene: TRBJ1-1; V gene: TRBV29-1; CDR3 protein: CSVDRQINTEAFF
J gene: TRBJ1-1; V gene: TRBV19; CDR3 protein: CASSIDQRQAYTEAFF
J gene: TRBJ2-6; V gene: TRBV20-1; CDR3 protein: CSAIPQGASGANVLTF
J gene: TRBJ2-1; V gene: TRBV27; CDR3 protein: CASSLRLADREQFF
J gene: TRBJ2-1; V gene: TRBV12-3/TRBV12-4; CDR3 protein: CASSPSVYNEQFF
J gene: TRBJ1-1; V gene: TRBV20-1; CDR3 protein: CSARATGGTEAFF
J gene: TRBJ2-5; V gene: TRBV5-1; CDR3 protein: CASSSPASIKTQYF
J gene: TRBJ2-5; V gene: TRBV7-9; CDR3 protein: CASSLEGGPRKYF
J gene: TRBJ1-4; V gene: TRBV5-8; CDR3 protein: CASSWTGGYEKLFF